One T cell receptor beta chain is described in this entry. This clone was detected only once. Its antigen specificity is not known. Within one base of it there is no much larger clone, and no base qualities were kept. The germline V and J ends show losses of 7 bases and 3 bases respectively, and no gene match explains 5 bases of the junction. CDR1 and CDR2 are read off the germline V gene as MGHDK and SYGVNS. From the cysteine up to the phenylalanine, the CDR3 has a length of 13 residues. The sequence is cut down to CDR3 DNA, 39 bases in frame from base 1. Whole blood was collected in K2EDTA tubes by collaborating institutions according to the institutions' own protocols. For TCRbeta analysis, collaborator samples were shipped as frozen whole blood, as isolated PBMCs, or as DNA extracted from either sample type. The immunoSEQ Assay, a bias-controlled multiplex PCR, was used to amplify TCRbeta CDR3 regions from genomic DNA. Under the source paper's analysis protocol: The number of nucleated cells in each sample was estimated by amplification of reference gene primers within the assay. To quantify the absolute abundance of each unique TCRbeta CDR3 rearrangement, sequence reads were collapsed and filtered. For each sample, productive Simpson clonality was calculated as the square root of Simpson's diversity index over productive rearrangements. The table comes from immuneACCESS by way of TCRdb, which keeps in-frame sequences with V and J called. Part of the clones is missing from these tables; in studies checked, under half for an unresolved V gene and the rest for unknown reasons. D and trimming were read from the DNA, whereas the V and J calls and clone size are those reported in that table. This sample gives 55,000 to 80,000 clones in total; approximately 83% of them show up just once. The top ten hold 9% to 15% of the sample.

These data come from a study of blood T cell repertoires in COVID-19 (dated by TCRdb to 2019 to 2021). Some background on the complete study: Collaborator samples came from the United States, Italy and Spain and covered acute and convalescent phases of COVID-19. Sample metadata almost always included a de-identified subject ID, COVID-19 status, age in years and sex. The prospective study material was composed of cDNA or gDNA derived from T cells, B-cell-depleted T cells, or PBMCs. Deeply sampled blood TCRbeta repertoires from subjects exposed to, actively infected with, or recovered from COVID-19 were included in the dataset. The repertoires were made available in a free public database intended to serve as a resource for research on the immune response to SARS-CoV-2. Where HLA class I and class II types were available, the types were taken from metadata supplied by the sample provider, not from assay-based typing. Samples were obtained from the ongoing ImmuneRACE study (first 160 participants) and from some 1,300 subjects provided by 6 global collaborators. Overall results and qualifications from the work: The quantity of clinical and demographic metadata differed by source and by participant and was supplied without curation.

This TCR was sampled from a human donor in a cohort sampled during active COVID-19. The chain was built from TRBV25-1 and TRBJ1-2, with 7 bases matching TRBD1. Sequencing was done on a sample of peripheral blood. The CDR3 has the sequence CASMRGGDYGYTF. The DNA is TGTGCCAGCATGAGAGGGGGCGACTATGGCTACACCTTC.